This is a list of T cell receptor beta chains from one sample in a study of T-cell memory formation after mild COVID-19. TCRdb re-derived calls from the 5' RACE reads in MiXCR, one entry per CDR3 protein. The sample carries about 240,000 distinct CDR3 sequences, roughly 10% recorded once. Input material: PBMCs or a T cell subset sorted from them (not recorded which). Every receptor here comes from a man younger than 30 who had mild COVID-19 (a few samples of this study predate the infection). Cell type and time point are not known. Both conserved end residues are part of each CDR3.

v_call cdr3_aa
TRBV14 CASSPQRGGTEAFF
TRBV28 CASSPALAGGNTGELFF
TRBV12-3/TRBV12-4 CASSLGTGEGNEQFF
TRBV7-8 CASKLRGQGETQYF
TRBV12-3/TRBV12-4 CASQRPWSSLYGYTF
TRBV5-1 CARSPTGGLNYGYTF
TRBV5-1 CASRQGGMTDTQYF
TRBV7-2 CASSLDSAARNEQFF
TRBV5-1 CASRPLGTGELFF
TRBV20-1 CSARPSAATNEKLFF
TRBV4-2 CASSPARSTDTQYF
TRBV13 CASSRGRAALDRGYTF
TRBV5-1 CASRGHQETQYF
TRBV20-1 CSARGGATYEQYF
TRBV7-9 CASSFNTLTENIQYF
TRBV7-2 CASSFGTGTGEQYF
TRBV9 CASSGSGQGYNEQFF
TRBV6-5 CASSYSPSGVREQYF
TRBV4-2 CASSQESGGYSNQPQHF
TRBV4-3 CASSPATSGGVGEQFF
TRBV7-9 CASSLVAASATGELFF
TRBV10-3 CAISESKGSYNSPLHF
TRBV7-2 CASSLVQLDTQYF
TRBV4-1 CASSRTGGEQYF
TRBV20-1 CSARDRIRGNQPQHF
TRBV10-3 CAIRRPLEETQYF
TRBV7-2 CASSLGASKETQYF
TRBV20-1 CSASGGDLYGYTF
TRBV3-1 CASSQDATVQETQYF
TRBV9 CASSVGVDQPQHF
TRBV6-2/TRBV6-3 CASSYVYPNEQFF
TRBV6-2/TRBV6-3 CASSWATGDTQYF
TRBV20-1 CSARVGGSTDTQYF
TRBV20-1 CSARPLDRQETQYF
TRBV5-1 CASSLEAQGEKLFF
TRBV20-1 CSAPVPLGSTEAFF
TRBV13 CASSLGRSQGYTF
TRBV15 CATSSSPGQGTYEQYF
TRBV6-5 CASAPRQGKIGYTF
TRBV12-3/TRBV12-4 CASSLFRRTYGYTF
TRBV7-9 CASSRDRGTTEAFF
TRBV7-9 CASSWMGGTYNEQFF
TRBV7-2 CASSLSGRGSDEQFF
TRBV11-3 CASSLEPSGGAETQYF
TRBV27 CASSSPGGDEQYF
TRBV6-5 CASSYSVQTRYNEQFF
TRBV7-8 CASSLVLSGANVLTF
TRBV12-3/TRBV12-4 CASSLGRGISYGYTF
TRBV7-2 CASSSNWGARYNEQFF
TRBV7-2 CASSSGQLGRAFF
TRBV7-9 CASSTTVAEAFF
TRBV5-1 CASGGRDRVKDTQYF
TRBV5-1 CASRGQGASYEQYF
TRBV19 CASTPTGDQPQHF
TRBV5-1 CASSVPGSMNTEAFF
TRBV7-2 CASSLASNNLLEQYF
TRBV11-3 CASSLRDSGNEQFF